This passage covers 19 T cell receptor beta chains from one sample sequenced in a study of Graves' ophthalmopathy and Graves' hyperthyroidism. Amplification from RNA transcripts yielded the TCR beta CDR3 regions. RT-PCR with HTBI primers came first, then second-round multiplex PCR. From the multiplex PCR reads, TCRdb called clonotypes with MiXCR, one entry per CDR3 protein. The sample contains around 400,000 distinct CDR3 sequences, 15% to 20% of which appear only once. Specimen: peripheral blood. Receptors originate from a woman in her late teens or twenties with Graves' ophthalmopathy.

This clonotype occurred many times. CDR3 coding DNA: TGTGCCAGCAGCCCCCGCGCTCCTTACTACGAGCAGTACTTC. It specifies CASSPRAPYYEQYF. J is TRBJ2-7 and V is TRBV12-3 or TRBV12-4, with unresolved D. Deletions cut 6 bases from V and 3 bases from J, with 15 bases between. The length of the CDR3 is 14 residues.

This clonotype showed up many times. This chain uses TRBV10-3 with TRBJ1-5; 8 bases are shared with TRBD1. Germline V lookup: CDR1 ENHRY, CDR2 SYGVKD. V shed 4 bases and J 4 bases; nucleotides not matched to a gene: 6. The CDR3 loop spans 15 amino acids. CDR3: CAISAETGENQPQHF. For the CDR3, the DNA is TGTGCCATCAGTGCCGAGACAGGGGAGAATCAGCCCCAGCATTTT.

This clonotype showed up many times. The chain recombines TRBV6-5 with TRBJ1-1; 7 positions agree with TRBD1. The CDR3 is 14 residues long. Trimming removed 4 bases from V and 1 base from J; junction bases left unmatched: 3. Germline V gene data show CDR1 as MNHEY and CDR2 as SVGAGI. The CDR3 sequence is CASSSRQGNTEAFF. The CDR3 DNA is TGTGCCAGCAGTTCGCGACAGGGGAACACTGAAGCTTTCTTT.

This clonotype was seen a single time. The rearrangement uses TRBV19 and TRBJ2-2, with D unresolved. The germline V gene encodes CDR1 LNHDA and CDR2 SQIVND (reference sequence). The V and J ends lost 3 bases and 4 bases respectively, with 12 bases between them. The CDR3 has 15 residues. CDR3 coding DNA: TGTGCCAGTAGTATTGAGTATCCGACCACCGGGGAGCTGTTTTTT. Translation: CASSIEYPTTGELFF.

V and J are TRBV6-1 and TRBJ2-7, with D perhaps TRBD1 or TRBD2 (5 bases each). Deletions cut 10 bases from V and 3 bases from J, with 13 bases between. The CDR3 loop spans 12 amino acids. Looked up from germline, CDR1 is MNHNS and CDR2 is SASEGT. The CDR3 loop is CAIGTIGYEQYF. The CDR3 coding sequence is TGTGCCATTGGGACGATCGGCTACGAGCAGTACTTC.

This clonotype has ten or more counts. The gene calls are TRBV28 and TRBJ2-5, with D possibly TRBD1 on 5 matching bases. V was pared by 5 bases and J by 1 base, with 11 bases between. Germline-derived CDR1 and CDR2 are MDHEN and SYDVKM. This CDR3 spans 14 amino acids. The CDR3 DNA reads TGTGCCAGCAGTCTACAGGACCCCCAAGAGACCCAGTACTTC. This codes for CASSLQDPQETQYF.

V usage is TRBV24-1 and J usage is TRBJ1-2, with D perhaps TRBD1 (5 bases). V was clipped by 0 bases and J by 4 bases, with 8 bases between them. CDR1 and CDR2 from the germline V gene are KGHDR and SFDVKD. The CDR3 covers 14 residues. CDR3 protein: CATSDLNQGYGYTF. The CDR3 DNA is TGTGCCACCAGTGATTTGAATCAGGGCTATGGCTACACCTTC.

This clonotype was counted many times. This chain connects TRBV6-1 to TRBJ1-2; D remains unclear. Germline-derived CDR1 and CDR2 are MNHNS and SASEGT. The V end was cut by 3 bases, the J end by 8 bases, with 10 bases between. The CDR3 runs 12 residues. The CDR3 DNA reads TGTGCCAGCAGTGAGTCTGGGTGGGGCTACACCTTC. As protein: CASSESGWGYTF.

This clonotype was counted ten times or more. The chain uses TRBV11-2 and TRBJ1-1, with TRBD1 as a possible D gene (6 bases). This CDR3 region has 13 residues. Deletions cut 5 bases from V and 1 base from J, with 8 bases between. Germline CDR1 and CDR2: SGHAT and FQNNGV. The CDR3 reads CASSADRNTEAFF. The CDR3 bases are TGTGCCAGCAGCGCGGACAGGAACACTGAAGCTTTCTTT.

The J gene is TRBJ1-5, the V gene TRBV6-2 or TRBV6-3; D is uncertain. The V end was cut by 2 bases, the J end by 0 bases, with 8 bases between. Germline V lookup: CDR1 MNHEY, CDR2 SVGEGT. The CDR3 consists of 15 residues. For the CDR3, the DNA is TGTGCCAGCAGTTACGGACCATATAGCAATCAGCCCCAGCATTTT. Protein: CASSYGPYSNQPQHF.

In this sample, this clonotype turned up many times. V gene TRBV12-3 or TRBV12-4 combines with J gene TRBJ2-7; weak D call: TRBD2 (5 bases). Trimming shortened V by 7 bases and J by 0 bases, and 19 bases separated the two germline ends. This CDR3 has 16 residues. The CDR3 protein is CASTSGWQASSYEQYF. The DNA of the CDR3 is TGTGCCAGCACCTCGGGGTGGCAGGCGTCCTCCTACGAGCAGTACTTC.

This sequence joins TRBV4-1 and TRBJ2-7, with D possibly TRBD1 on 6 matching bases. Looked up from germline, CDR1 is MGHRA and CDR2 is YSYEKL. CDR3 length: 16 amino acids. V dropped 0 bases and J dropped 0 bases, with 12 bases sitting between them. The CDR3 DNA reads TGCGCCAGCAGCCAAGATTCCGGACAGCCCTCCTACGAGCAGTACTTC. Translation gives CASSQDSGQPSYEQYF.

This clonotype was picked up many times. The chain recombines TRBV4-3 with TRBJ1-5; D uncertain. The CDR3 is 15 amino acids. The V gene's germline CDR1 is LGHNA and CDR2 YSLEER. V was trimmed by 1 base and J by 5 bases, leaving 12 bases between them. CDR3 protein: CASSQVSGGDQPQHF. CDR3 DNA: TGCGCCAGCAGCCAAGTCAGTGGAGGCGATCAGCCCCAGCATTTT.

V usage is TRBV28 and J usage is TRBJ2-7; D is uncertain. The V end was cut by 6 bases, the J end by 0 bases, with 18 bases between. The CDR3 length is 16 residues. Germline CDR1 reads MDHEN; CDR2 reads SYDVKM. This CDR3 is CASSPPVEDRSYEQYF. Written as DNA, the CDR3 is TGTGCCAGCAGCCCTCCCGTAGAAGACCGCTCCTACGAGCAGTACTTC.

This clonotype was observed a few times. The CDR3 protein is CASSPAPRGPPYEQYF. CDR3 DNA sequence: TGTGCCAGCAGTCCTGCCCCCAGGGGGCCCCCCTACGAGCAGTACTTC. The chain uses TRBV28 and TRBJ2-7; 8 bases align to TRBD1. This CDR3 is 16 amino acids long. With 5 bases clipped from V and 2 bases from J, the junction kept 11 bases outside the gene matches. Germline lookup yields CDR1 MDHEN and CDR2 SYDVKM.

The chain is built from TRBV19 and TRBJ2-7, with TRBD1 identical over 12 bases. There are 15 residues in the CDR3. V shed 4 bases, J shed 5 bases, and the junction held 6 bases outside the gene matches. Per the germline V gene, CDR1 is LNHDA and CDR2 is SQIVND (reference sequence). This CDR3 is CASSRSGTGGHEQYF. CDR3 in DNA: TGTGCCAGTAGTAGGTCCGGGACAGGGGGCCACGAGCAGTACTTC.

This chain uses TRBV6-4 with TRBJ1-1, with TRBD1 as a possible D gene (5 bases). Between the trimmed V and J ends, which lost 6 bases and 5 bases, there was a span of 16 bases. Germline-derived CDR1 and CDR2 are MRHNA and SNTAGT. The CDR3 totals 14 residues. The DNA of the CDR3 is TGTGCCAGCAGGACAGAGAGGGTTGGGACTGAAGCTTTCTTT. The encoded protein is CASRTERVGTEAFF.

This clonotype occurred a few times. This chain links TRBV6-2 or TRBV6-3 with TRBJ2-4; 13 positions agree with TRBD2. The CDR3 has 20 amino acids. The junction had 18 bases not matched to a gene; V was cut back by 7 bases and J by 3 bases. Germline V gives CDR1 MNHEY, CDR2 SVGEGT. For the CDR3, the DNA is TGTGCCAGCACCTCCATGCGACTAGCGGGGGGCGCCGGGGGCAAAAACATTCAGTACTTC. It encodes CASTSMRLAGGAGGKNIQYF.

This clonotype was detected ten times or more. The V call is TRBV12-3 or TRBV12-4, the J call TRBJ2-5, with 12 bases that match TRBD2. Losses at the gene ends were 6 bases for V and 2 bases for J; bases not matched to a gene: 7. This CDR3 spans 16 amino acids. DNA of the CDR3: TGTGCCAGCAGATCCTCACTAGCGGGGGGACAAGAGACCCAGTACTTC. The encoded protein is CASRSSLAGGQETQYF.